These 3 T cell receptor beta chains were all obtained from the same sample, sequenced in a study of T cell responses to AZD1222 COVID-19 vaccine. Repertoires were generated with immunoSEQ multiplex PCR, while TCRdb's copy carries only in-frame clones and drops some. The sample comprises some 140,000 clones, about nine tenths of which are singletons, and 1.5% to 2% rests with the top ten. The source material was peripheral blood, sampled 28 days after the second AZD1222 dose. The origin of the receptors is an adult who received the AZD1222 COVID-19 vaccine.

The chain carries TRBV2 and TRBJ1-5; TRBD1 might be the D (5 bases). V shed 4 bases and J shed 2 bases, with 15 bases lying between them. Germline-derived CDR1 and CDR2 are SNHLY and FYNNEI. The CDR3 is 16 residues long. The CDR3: CASSVRAGRGNQPQHF. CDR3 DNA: TGTGCCAGCAGTGTTAGAGCGGGGCGAGGCAATCAGCCCCAGCATTTT.

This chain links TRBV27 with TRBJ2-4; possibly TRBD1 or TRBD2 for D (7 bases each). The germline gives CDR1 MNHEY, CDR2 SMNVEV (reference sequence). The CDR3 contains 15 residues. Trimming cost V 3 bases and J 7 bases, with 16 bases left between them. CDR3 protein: CASSFAQGGVNIQYF. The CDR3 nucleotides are TGTGCCAGCAGTTTCGCCCAGGGGGGGGTGAACATTCAGTACTTC.

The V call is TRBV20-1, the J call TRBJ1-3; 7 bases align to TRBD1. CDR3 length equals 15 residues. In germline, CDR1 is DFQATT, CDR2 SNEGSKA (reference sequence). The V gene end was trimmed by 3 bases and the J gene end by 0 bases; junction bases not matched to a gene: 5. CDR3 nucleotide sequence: TGCAGTGCTAGTCCGGGACAGATCTCTGGAAACACCATATATTTT. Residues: CSASPGQISGNTIYF.